The 14 T cell receptor beta chains reported below all come from one sample, sequenced in a study of cytomegalovirus exposure and HLA in healthy donors. With 60 Vbeta and 13 Jbeta primers, the PCR was carried out. The method was immunoSEQ multiplex PCR; TCRdb's version includes in-frame clones alone and lacks a portion of them. The repertoire holds about 180,000 clones, with 80% to 90% as singletons. Sequenced input: PBMCs. Receptors originate from a woman aged 18-35 years in good health and CMV-seropositive.

The rearrangement uses TRBV19 and TRBJ1-1; D uncertain. This CDR3 spans 13 amino acids. Trimming removed 3 bases from V and 10 bases from J, with 15 bases in between. CDR1 is LNHDA, CDR2 SQIVND, per germline (reference sequence). CDR3 coding DNA: TGTGCCAGTAGTATGAATCGGTTCCTAACAGCTTTCTTT. Protein: CASSMNRFLTAFF.

This chain uses TRBV25-1 with TRBJ2-5; 10 positions agree with TRBD1. Germline lookup yields CDR1 MGHDK and CDR2 SYGVNS. The CDR3 consists of 15 residues. J was trimmed by 7 bases and V by 2 bases; bases with no gene match: 7. The CDR3 loop reads CASSERGQGVLTQYF. DNA of the CDR3: TGTGCCAGCAGTGAACGTGGACAGGGGGTGTTGACCCAGTACTTC. The full variable domain, with the rest looked up from reference TRBV25-1 and TRBJ2-5, is EADIYQTPRYLVIGTGKKITLECSQTMGHDKMYWYQQDPGMELHLIHYSYGVNSTEKGDLSSESTVSRIRTEHFPLTLESARPSHTSQYLCASSERGQGVLTQYFGPGTRLLVL.

The J gene is TRBJ1-3, the V gene TRBV5-3; 12 nucleotides match TRBD1. TRBV5-3 is recorded as an ORF, its role being uncertain. The CDR3 is made up of 16 amino acids. With 3 bases clipped from V and 4 bases from J, the junction kept 5 bases outside the gene matches. CDR3 bases: TGTGCCAGAAGCTCTGGGACAGGGGGCTGGGGAAACACCATATATTTT. Its translation is CARSSGTGGWGNTIYF.

The sample holds a few counts of this clone. The rearrangement uses TRBV7-2 and TRBJ1-4; weak D call: TRBD1 (5 bases). The germline V gene encodes CDR1 SGHTA and CDR2 FQGNSA. The ends were cut back, 0 bases at V and 7 bases at J, with 12 bases in the middle. This CDR3 is 15 amino acids long. The CDR3 bases are TGTGCCAGCAGCTTAGCGCGCGGGGGGGGTGAAAAACTGTTTTTT. Protein product: CASSLARGGGEKLFF.

The J gene is TRBJ2-1, the V gene TRBV28, with 14 nucleotides matching TRBD2. V lost 5 bases to trimming and J lost 4 bases; unmatched junction nucleotides: 4. The CDR3 loop spans 16 amino acids. Germline loops: CDR1 MDHEN, CDR2 SYDVKM. In DNA, the CDR3 is TGTGCCAGCAGTAGGACTAGCGGGGGGTCATACAATGAGCAGTTCTTC. Encoded protein: CASSRTSGGSYNEQFF.

The chain carries TRBV7-8 and TRBJ2-1, with a possible D match to TRBD2 (6 bases). V dropped 5 bases and J dropped 4 bases, with 15 bases sitting between them. CDR3 length equals 15 residues. CDR1 SGHVS and CDR2 FQNEAQ come from the germline V gene. The CDR3 bases are TGTGCCAGCAGCCCATCGGGACTTTCATACAATGAGCAGTTCTTC. The encoded protein is CASSPSGLSYNEQFF.

This clone was found once. The chain recombines TRBV6-6 with TRBJ2-7; D possibly corresponds to TRBD2 (7 bases). The CDR3 has 14 residues. CDR1 and CDR2 (germline): MNHNY, SVGAGI (reference sequence). V lost 4 bases, J lost 4 bases, and 14 bases lay in between. The CDR3 DNA sequence: TGTGCCAGCAGTTCCGAGGGGAGGGGGTACGAGCAGTACTTC. This sequence encodes CASSSEGRGYEQYF.

The chain couples TRBV13 to TRBJ2-1; maybe TRBD1 (5 bases). Trimming removed 1 base at V and 5 bases at J, with 18 bases between. The CDR3 covers 17 residues. Per germline, CDR1 PRHDT and CDR2 FYEKMQ (reference sequence). The CDR3 nucleotides read TGTGCCAGCAGCTTAGAGGCTGGGCAGGGTGGGGACAATGAGCAGTTCTTC. Translation: CASSLEAGQGGDNEQFF.

The chain uses TRBV5-5 and TRBJ2-2; tentatively, D is TRBD2 (6 bases). Trimming removed 0 bases from V and 5 bases from J, with 23 bases in between. From germline, CDR1 is SGHKS and CDR2 YYEKEE (reference sequence). This CDR3 spans 19 amino acids. For the CDR3, the DNA is TGTGCCAGCAGCTTGGTATCCGGACTATCCTCCTCGGGTACCGGGGAGCTGTTTTTT. It translates to CASSLVSGLSSSGTGELFF.

The chain couples TRBV7-9 to TRBJ2-3; unclear D gene. The germline gives CDR1 SEHNR, CDR2 FQNEAQ (reference sequence). The V and J ends lost 8 bases and 2 bases respectively, with 8 bases between them. The CDR3 runs 12 residues. The CDR3 sequence is CASGQDTDTQYF. The CDR3 nucleotides read TGTGCCAGCGGTCAGGACACAGATACGCAGTATTTT.

The gene calls are TRBV6-5 and TRBJ2-7, with 7 bases matching TRBD2. V was clipped by 5 bases and J by 7 bases; unmatched bases: 11. CDR1 and CDR2 from the germline V gene are MNHEY and SVGAGI. The CDR3 is 14 residues long. CDR3 DNA: TGTGCCAGCAGTAGGGGACTACCCTCGGAGGAGCAGTACTTC. It translates to CASSRGLPSEEQYF.

The chain is built from TRBV5-4 and TRBJ1-1, with a weak D call TRBD1 (6 bases). V shed 4 bases and J shed 0 bases, with 10 bases lying between them. The CDR3 loop spans 14 amino acids. Germline V gene lookup returns CDR1 SGHNT and CDR2 YYREEE (reference sequence). CDR3 bases: TGTGCCAGCAGCATTAAGGGGGTGAACACTGAAGCTTTCTTT. It encodes CASSIKGVNTEAFF.

The rearrangement uses TRBV7-2 and TRBJ1-1; D not resolved. V lost 0 bases and J 1 base, leaving 9 bases between the germline ends. This CDR3 contains 15 residues. CDR1 and CDR2 (germline): SGHTA, FQGNSA. The CDR3 sequence: CASSLALAWNTEAFF. DNA of the CDR3: TGTGCCAGCAGCTTAGCTTTGGCATGGAACACTGAAGCTTTCTTT.

The chain has TRBV4-2 and TRBJ2-1; 8 bases match TRBD2. This CDR3 has 15 residues. V trimming: 2 bases; J trimming: 6 bases; junction bases outside the gene matches: 6. The germline V gene has CDR1 LGHNA and CDR2 YNFKEQ. The CDR3 region is CASSQNRGGLNEQFF. DNA of the CDR3: TGTGCCAGCAGCCAAAACCGGGGGGGCCTCAATGAGCAGTTCTTC.